This T cell receptor beta chain was retrieved from a study of Ad26.COV2.S vaccination and SARS-CoV-2 variants. Whole-study context: The donor participated in the COV1001 trial, in its Ad26.COV2.S arm. The study gave Ad26.COV2.S intramuscularly, once or twice 56 days apart. The study's findings and limits: Vaccine recipients had higher spike-specific TCR breadth than placebo recipients.

The repertoire was sequenced with immunoSEQ multiplex PCR; TCRdb's copy has only in-frame clones and lacks some. Altogether around 250,000 clones are present, 70% to 90% being singletons, with the ten largest covering 2.5% to 3.5%. This clone has a single count. Its antigen is unknown. Treatment denoted: some 20 received Ad26.COV2.S at low or high dose, single or two shots; a few received placebo; per-sample allocation not given. The samples were gathered on day 63 after the first injection of vaccine or placebo. Ad26 vector vaccine expressed Wuhan-strain SARS-CoV-2 spike. This TCR was sampled from a person aged 18-65 years who received the Ad26.COV2.S COVID-19 vaccine or a placebo. Sequencing was performed on peripheral blood, taken in a trial of Ad26.COV2.S vaccine versus placebo.

This CDR3 reads CASSFIAGATGELFF. CDR3 sequence (DNA): TGTGCCAGCAGCTTTATAGCGGGGGCCACCGGGGAGCTGTTTTTT. The chain is built from TRBV7-9 and TRBJ2-2; the match to TRBD2 covers 9 bases. Losses at the gene ends were 3 bases for V and 4 bases for J; bases not matched to a gene: 3. The CDR3 has 15 residues. CDR1 and CDR2 (germline): SEHNR, FQNEAQ (reference sequence).